This T cell receptor (beta chain) is drawn from a study of molecular identifiers for immune sequencing clone quantification. The study, taken as a whole, reports: Under 1% of molecules in naive cells, but over 97% of effector molecules, belonged to clones above 20 RNA copies. Reports indicate spiked Jurkat TCR RNA from one cell could be found among roughly 930,000 naive cells.

TCRdb re-derived calls from the PCR reads in MiXCR, one entry per CDR3 protein. This sample carries approximately 100,000 distinct CDR3 sequences, under 40% of them seen once, and the ten largest clones take less than 5.5%. Based on a CD8+CD4-CCR7+CD45RA+ profile, naive CD8 T cells were sorted. The CDR3 runs 15 residues. V gave up 4 bases and J gave up 0 bases, with 10 bases separating them. Germline lookup yields CDR1 LNHDA and CDR2 SQIVND (reference sequence). In its sample, this clonotype was seen many times. Antigen: not known. The TCR was taken from a human donor in good health. Some libraries in this study had Jurkat cell RNA spiked in. Specimen: naive CD8+ T cells from blood, with Jurkat cell RNA spiked in. Subset specified: FACS-sorted CD8+CD4-CCR7+CD45RA+ naive T cells. The chain has TRBV19 and TRBJ1-5; no definite D call. This chain's CDR3 is CASSTRASSNQPQHF. For the CDR3, the DNA is TGTGCCAGTAGTACCCGGGCCTCTAGCAATCAGCCCCAGCATTTT.